A single sample is the source of the 3 T cell receptor beta chains below, sequenced in a study of blood T cell repertoires in COVID-19 (dated by TCRdb to between 2020 and 2021). The library relied on the immunoSEQ multiplex PCR assay. Sourced from immuneACCESS, this table was stored by TCRdb with only in-frame sequences that have V and J called. A share of the clones is absent; for the studies checked, an unresolved V gene accounts for under half, and the remainder has no known explanation. The sample table records roughly 120,000 clones; about 88% of these occur just once. The top ten clones comprise 7.5% to 9.5% of the sample. Sequenced material: peripheral blood. The receptors derive from a woman in her 70s who had recovered from COVID-19.

The V call is TRBV29-1, the J call TRBJ2-1; D call uncertain. Germline-derived CDR1 and CDR2 are SQVTM and ANQGSEA. This CDR3 is 12 amino acids long. V was clipped by 0 bases and J by 9 bases, with 9 bases between them. DNA for the CDR3: TGCAGCGTTGAAGATGGGCTGGGTGAGCAGTTCTTC. It specifies CSVEDGLGEQFF.

The genes are TRBV4-1 and TRBJ2-1; 7 bases are a match to TRBD2. Looked up from germline, CDR1 is MGHRA and CDR2 is YSYEKL. The CDR3 length is 16 residues. The trim removed 5 bases at V and 0 bases at J, leaving 7 bases unmatched. The CDR3 sequence is CASSDTGGRSYNEQFF. The CDR3 DNA follows: TGCGCCAGCAGCGATACGGGGGGTCGCTCCTACAATGAGCAGTTCTTC.

The rearrangement joins TRBV29-1 to TRBJ2-1; 9 nucleotides line up with TRBD2. The trim removed 7 bases at V and 6 bases at J, leaving 7 bases unmatched. The CDR3 contains 13 residues. Germline loops: CDR1 SQVTM, CDR2 ANQGSEA. DNA for the CDR3: TGCAGCGCTGGGGGACTAGCCCTCAATGAGCAGTTCTTC. Translating it yields CSAGGLALNEQFF.